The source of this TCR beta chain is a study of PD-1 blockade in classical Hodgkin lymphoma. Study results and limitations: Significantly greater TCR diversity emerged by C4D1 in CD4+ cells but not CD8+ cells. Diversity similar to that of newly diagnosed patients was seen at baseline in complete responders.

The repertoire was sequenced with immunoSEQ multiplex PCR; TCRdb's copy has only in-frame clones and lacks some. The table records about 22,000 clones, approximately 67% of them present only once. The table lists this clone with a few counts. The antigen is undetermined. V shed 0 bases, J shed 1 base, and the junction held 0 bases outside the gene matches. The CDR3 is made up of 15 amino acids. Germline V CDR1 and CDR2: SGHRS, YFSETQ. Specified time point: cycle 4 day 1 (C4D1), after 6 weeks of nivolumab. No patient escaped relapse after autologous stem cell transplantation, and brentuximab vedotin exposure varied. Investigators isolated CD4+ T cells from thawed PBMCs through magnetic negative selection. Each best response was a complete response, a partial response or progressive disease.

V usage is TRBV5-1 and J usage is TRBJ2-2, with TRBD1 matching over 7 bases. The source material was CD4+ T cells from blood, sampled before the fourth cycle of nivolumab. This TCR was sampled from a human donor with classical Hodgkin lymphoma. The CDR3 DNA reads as TGCGCCAGCAGCTTGGGGACAGGGAACACCGGGGAGCTGTTTTTT. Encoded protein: CASSLGTGNTGELFF. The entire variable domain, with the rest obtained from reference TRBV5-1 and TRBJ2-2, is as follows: KAGVTQTPRYLIKTRGQQVTLSCSPISGHRSVSWYQQTPGQGLQFLFEYFSETQRNKGNFPGRFSGRQFSNSRSEMNVSTLELGDSALYLCASSLGTGNTGELFFGEGSRLTVL.